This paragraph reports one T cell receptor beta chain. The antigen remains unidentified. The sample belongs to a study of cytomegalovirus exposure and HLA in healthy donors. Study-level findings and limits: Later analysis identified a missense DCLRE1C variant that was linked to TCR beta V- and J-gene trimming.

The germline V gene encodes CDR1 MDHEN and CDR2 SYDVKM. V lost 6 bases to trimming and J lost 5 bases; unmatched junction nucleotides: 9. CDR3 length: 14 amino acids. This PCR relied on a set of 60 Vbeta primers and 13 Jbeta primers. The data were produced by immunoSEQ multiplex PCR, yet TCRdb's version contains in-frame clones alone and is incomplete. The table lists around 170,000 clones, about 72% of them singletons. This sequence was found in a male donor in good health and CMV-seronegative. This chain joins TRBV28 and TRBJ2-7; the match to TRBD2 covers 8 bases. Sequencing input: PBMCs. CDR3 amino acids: CASSPRDSGNEQYF. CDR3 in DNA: TGTGCCAGCAGCCCGAGAGATAGCGGGAACGAGCAGTACTTC.